The 24 T cell receptor beta chains given below trace back to one sample, sequenced in a study of cytomegalovirus exposure and HLA in healthy donors. The PCR had 60 Vbeta and 13 Jbeta primers. TCRdb's table, derived via immunoSEQ multiplex PCR, lists solely in-frame clones and lacks some. The sample has roughly 130,000 clones, more than 65% seen once. Sequences were obtained from PBMCs. The receptor source for this set is a woman between 18 and 29 years old in good health and CMV-seropositive.

The gene calls are TRBV10-1 and TRBJ2-2; 10 positions match TRBD2. CDR3 length: 18 residues. The V gene end was trimmed by 5 bases and the J gene end by 0 bases; junction bases not matched to a gene: 9. Germline V lookup: CDR1 WNHNN, CDR2 SYGVQD (reference sequence). The CDR3 nucleotides are TGCGCCAGCAGTCCGGAGCGGGGGGGCATGTCGAACACCGGGGAGCTGTTTTTT. It specifies CASSPERGGMSNTGELFF.

The chain uses TRBV27 and TRBJ2-6, with D maybe TRBD2 (6 bases). Germline V lookup: CDR1 MNHEY, CDR2 SMNVEV (reference sequence). The length of the CDR3 is 15 residues. Trimming stripped 3 bases from V and 4 bases from J, with 10 bases between. CDR3 region: CASSFTGSGANVLTF. The CDR3 DNA sequence: TGTGCCAGCAGTTTTACCGGGAGCGGGGCCAACGTCCTGACTTTC.

This clone was seen a handful of times. The V and J genes are TRBV4-2 and TRBJ2-3; 10 nucleotides align to TRBD2. The V segment lost 0 bases and the J segment 2 bases; nucleotides outside the gene matches: 5. This CDR3 comprises 17 residues. Looked up from germline, CDR1 is LGHNA and CDR2 is YNFKEQ. CDR3 nucleotides: TGTGCCAGCAGCCAAGATTATAGCGGGGGGCCCACAGATACGCAGTATTTT. It is translated as CASSQDYSGGPTDTQYF.

The V call is TRBV6-5, the J call TRBJ2-7, with a possible D match to TRBD2 (5 bases). Germline CDR1 is MNHEY and CDR2 is SVGAGI. The CDR3 extends over 14 amino acids. Trimming shortened V by 4 bases and J by 7 bases, and 17 bases separated the two germline ends. CDR3 sequence (DNA): TGTGCCAGCAGTTCCCAAGGGAGCGCGAGGGAGCAGTACTTC. Encoded protein: CASSSQGSAREQYF.

This chain joins TRBV27 and TRBJ2-6; D uncertain. V dropped 4 bases and J dropped 0 bases, with 10 bases sitting between them. This CDR3 contains 16 residues. Germline V CDR1 and CDR2: MNHEY, SMNVEV (reference sequence). CDR3 DNA: TGTGCCAGCAGTTCGTCAGGCCTCTCTGGGGCCAACGTCCTGACTTTC. The encoded protein is CASSSSGLSGANVLTF.

The rearrangement joins TRBV19 to TRBJ1-5; possibly TRBD1 for D (6 bases). CDR1 and CDR2 (germline): LNHDA, SQIVND (reference sequence). Deletions cut 1 base from V and 7 bases from J, with 8 bases between. The CDR3 covers 13 residues. The CDR3 nucleotides read TGTGCCAGTAGTATAGCAGGGGACCAGCCCCAGCATTTT. Its protein is CASSIAGDQPQHF. The full variable domain, in which reference TRBV19 and TRBJ1-5 provide the parts outside the CDR3, is DGGITQSPKYLFRKEGQNVTLSCEQNLNHDAMYWYRQDPGQGLRLIYYSQIVNDFQKGDIAEGYSVSREKKESFPLTVTSAQKNPTAFYLCASSIAGDQPQHFGDGTRLSIL.

This chain connects TRBV6-5 to TRBJ2-1; 8 positions match TRBD2. After removal of 7 bases from V and 7 bases from J, the junction contained 12 bases not matched to a gene. There are 15 residues in the CDR3. Germline V gives CDR1 MNHEY, CDR2 SVGAGI. In nucleotides, the CDR3 is TGTGCCAGCACCCCATTTCTCGGGGGGGGTAATGAGCAGTTCTTC. Translated, it gives CASTPFLGGGNEQFF.

Comments on this clone: Germline and junction disagree at one end, which may indicate a read error. The chain carries TRBV7-9 and TRBJ1-4, with D possibly TRBD1 on 6 matching bases. The CDR3 runs to 13 residues. Germline V gene data show CDR1 as SEHNR and CDR2 as FQNEAQ (reference sequence). Here the CDR3 DNA reads TGTTCCAGCAGCTGGACAGTAGATGAAAAACTGTTTTTT. Translated: CSSSWTVDEKLFF.

The rearrangement uses TRBV11-2 and TRBJ2-2, with D possibly matching TRBD1 (5 bases). This CDR3 has 13 amino acids. Trimming removed 2 bases at V and 6 bases at J, with 7 bases between. Per the germline V gene, CDR1 is SGHAT and CDR2 is FQNNGV. CDR3 bases: TGTGCCAGCAGCTTACAGGGTCCCGGGGAGCTGTTTTTT. Its protein is CASSLQGPGELFF.

The chain recombines TRBV6-5 with TRBJ1-2; the D is unclear. This CDR3 spans 15 amino acids. Germline CDR1 MNHEY, CDR2 SVGAGI. The ends were cut back, 0 bases at V and 5 bases at J, with 13 bases in the middle. CDR3 nucleotides: TGTGCCAGCAGTTACTCGAAGGGAGGATCGTATGGCTACACCTTC. Translation: CASSYSKGGSYGYTF.

J is TRBJ2-2 and V is TRBV7-6; 9 bases are shared with TRBD1. CDR3 length: 15 residues. Losses at the gene ends were 7 bases for V and 6 bases for J; bases not matched to a gene: 9. Germline CDR1 and CDR2: SGHVS and FNYEAQ. The CDR3 nucleotides are TGTGCCAGCACCGAACAGGGGGCGGGGGCCGGGGAGCTGTTTTTT. This sequence encodes CASTEQGAGAGELFF.

The chain has TRBV10-3 and TRBJ2-5; 9 bases align to TRBD1. Germline CDR1 and CDR2: ENHRY and SYGVKD. The V and J ends lost 3 bases and 14 bases, in that order; junction bases with no gene match: 16. The CDR3 contains 15 residues. CDR3 bases: TGTGCCATCAGTGAAGGCGGGGACAGGGCAATATCCCTCTACTTC. Amino acid sequence: CAISEGGDRAISLYF.

About this clone: The sample carries other DNA sequences with the same CDR3. V usage is TRBV5-1 and J usage is TRBJ2-5; the match to TRBD2 covers 13 bases. Germline-derived CDR1 and CDR2 are SGHRS and YFSETQ. This CDR3 comprises 14 residues. Unmatched junction bases numbered 2, after V lost 4 bases and J lost 5 bases. The CDR3 sequence: CASSPGLAGETQYF. CDR3 nucleotide sequence: TGCGCCAGCAGCCCGGGACTAGCGGGGGAGACCCAGTACTTC. Looking up the rest from reference TRBV5-1 and TRBJ2-5 gives the full variable domain: KAGVTQTPRYLIKTRGQQVTLSCSPISGHRSVSWYQQTPGQGLQFLFEYFSETQRNKGNFPGRFSGRQFSNSRSEMNVSTLELGDSALYLCASSPGLAGETQYFGPGTRLLVL.

V gene TRBV6-1 combines with J gene TRBJ2-7; 9 bases are a match to TRBD2. Germline CDR1 is MNHNS and CDR2 is SASEGT. After removal of 10 bases from V and 6 bases from J, the junction contained 7 bases not matched to a gene. There are 12 residues in the CDR3. The CDR3 is CATIFSGGEQYF. The DNA of the CDR3 is TGTGCCACCATTTTTAGCGGGGGCGAGCAGTACTTC.

The chain joins TRBV19 to TRBJ1-4; D might be TRBD1 (5 bases). Trimming stripped 3 bases from V and 2 bases from J, with 13 bases between. This CDR3 region has 16 residues. Germline CDR1 reads LNHDA; CDR2 reads SQIVND (reference sequence). In nucleotides, the CDR3 is TGTGCCAGTAGTATCCCAGGGTTGGTGACTAATGAAAAACTGTTTTTT. This gives the protein CASSIPGLVTNEKLFF.

This clone has a handful of counts. The chain joins TRBV19 to TRBJ2-3; 13 bases match TRBD2. V shed 5 bases and J 7 bases; nucleotides not matched to a gene: 12. The CDR3 has 17 amino acids. Germline loops: CDR1 LNHDA, CDR2 SQIVND (reference sequence). The CDR3 is CASSRPSLAGGPHTQYF. As DNA, the CDR3 is TGTGCCAGTAGTCGGCCCTCACTAGCGGGGGGGCCTCATACGCAGTATTTT. The full variable domain, completed using reference TRBV19 and TRBJ2-3, is DGGITQSPKYLFRKEGQNVTLSCEQNLNHDAMYWYRQDPGQGLRLIYYSQIVNDFQKGDIAEGYSVSREKKESFPLTVTSAQKNPTAFYLCASSRPSLAGGPHTQYFGPGTRLTVL.

J is TRBJ1-2 and V is TRBV29-1; 9 nucleotides line up with TRBD1. This CDR3 spans 15 amino acids. The ends lost 7 bases at V and 3 bases at J; junction bases unmatched: 12. In germline, CDR1 is SQVTM, CDR2 ANQGSEA. CDR3 sequence: CSDQDTGGRDYGYTF. CDR3 nucleotide sequence: TGCAGCGACCAAGACACAGGGGGCCGGGACTATGGCTACACCTTC.

This chain joins TRBV6-5 and TRBJ2-1; D call uncertain. V was shortened by 2 bases and J by 5 bases, with 7 bases between the two germline ends. The CDR3 totals 13 residues. Germline V gives CDR1 MNHEY, CDR2 SVGAGI. CDR3 DNA: TGTGCCAGCAGTTACGGCGGAAACAATGAGCAGTTCTTC. This gives the protein CASSYGGNNEQFF.

This chain uses TRBV7-9 with TRBJ1-1; no firm D call. The V gene's germline CDR1 is SEHNR and CDR2 FQNEAQ (reference sequence). This CDR3 region has 12 residues. V was shortened by 1 base and J by 4 bases, with 4 bases between the two germline ends. The CDR3 nucleotides are TGTGCCAGCAGCTTAGGGGCCACTGAAGCTTTCTTT. Amino acid sequence: CASSLGATEAFF.

This chain links TRBV5-4 with TRBJ2-2; 9 bases align to TRBD2. This CDR3 comprises 16 residues. Germline V gene data show CDR1 as SGHNT and CDR2 as YYREEE (reference sequence). Trimming cost V 0 bases and J 5 bases; bases outside gene matches: 5. The CDR3 sequence is CASSLEAGGWTGELFF. CDR3 sequence (DNA): TGTGCCAGCAGCTTGGAAGCGGGGGGTTGGACCGGGGAGCTGTTTTTT.

The gene calls are TRBV5-6 and TRBJ2-7, with 15 positions matching TRBD2. This CDR3 spans 18 amino acids. Trimming at V came to 0 bases and at J to 0 bases, leaving 4 bases not matched to a gene. Germline V gene lookup returns CDR1 SGHDT and CDR2 YYEEEE. CDR3 in DNA: TGTGCCAGCAGCTTGGGGACTAGCGGGGGGGGCGCCTCCTACGAGCAGTACTTC. This translates into CASSLGTSGGGASYEQYF.

This clone has just a few counts. This sequence joins TRBV25-1 and TRBJ2-4, with D perhaps matching TRBD1 (6 bases). The CDR3 consists of 17 residues. Germline assignment: CDR1 MGHDK and CDR2 SYGVNS. Trimming pared 2 bases from V and 3 bases from J, leaving 17 bases between. CDR3 DNA sequence: TGTGCCAGCAGTGAAACCCCAGGGGTGGAGGACAAAAACATTCAGTACTTC. Encoded protein: CASSETPGVEDKNIQYF.

The chain recombines TRBV18 with TRBJ2-7; 11 nucleotides line up with TRBD1. Trimming at V came to 4 bases and at J to 6 bases, leaving 8 bases not matched to a gene. Germline values: CDR1 KGHSH, CDR2 LQKENI. This CDR3 spans 15 amino acids. CDR3 protein: CASSQGTGGLGEQYF. The CDR3 nucleotides read TGTGCCAGCTCACAAGGGACAGGGGGTCTCGGCGAGCAGTACTTC.

The V call is TRBV2, the J call TRBJ1-2; tentative D call: TRBD1 (5 bases). V was trimmed by 6 bases and J by 4 bases, leaving 12 bases between them. Germline-derived CDR1 and CDR2 are SNHLY and FYNNEI. This CDR3 comprises 13 residues. For the CDR3, the DNA is TGTGCCAGCAGAACCAGGGTTGGCTATGGCTACACCTTC. Translating it yields CASRTRVGYGYTF.